This T cell receptor beta chain stems from a study of T cell repertoires in cytomegalovirus infection. This clonotype was picked up many times. TCRdb recomputed calls from the reads with MiXCR, one row per CDR3 protein. The data contain 250,000 to 300,000 distinct CDR3 sequences, roughly 9% of them singletons. V was cut by 1 base and J by 6 bases, with 6 bases left in between. The CDR3 totals 13 residues. The receptor comes from a human donor in good health (CMV status not recorded). Some clones in this sample may be carry-over from other donors' samples. Specimen: PBMCs. This chain connects TRBV12-3 or TRBV12-4 to TRBJ2-2; D is undetermined. DNA for the CDR3: TGTGCCAGCAGTTTAGTTCAGGCCGGGGAGCTGTTTTTT. Translation gives CASSLVQAGELFF.